One and the same sample provided the 23 T cell receptor beta chains below, sequenced in a study of response to subunit inactivated influenza vaccine. TCRdb reprocessed the RT-PCR reads via MiXCR and lists one record per CDR3 protein. Altogether fewer than 700,000 distinct CDR3 sequences are present, 13% being singletons, with the ten largest covering around 12%. The source was PBMCs from blood, collected 45 days after vaccination. The receptors here all came from a man aged 45-65 years who received an inactivated influenza vaccine.

Ten or more counts support this clonotype. This chain joins TRBV7-2 and TRBJ2-7; D might be TRBD2 (5 bases). This CDR3 has 14 residues. Deletions cut 1 base from V and 2 bases from J, with 9 bases between. From germline, CDR1 is SGHTA and CDR2 FQGNSA. This chain's CDR3 is CASSLGRETYEQYF. CDR3 nucleotides: TGTGCCAGCAGCTTAGGTAGGGAGACCTACGAGCAGTACTTC.

This clonotype was seen a few times. The chain employs TRBV27 and TRBJ2-1; D remains ambiguous. The CDR3 is made up of 16 amino acids. Trimming took 6 bases from V and 3 from J, leaving 18 bases between them. The germline gives CDR1 MNHEY, CDR2 SMNVEV (reference sequence). CDR3 nucleotide sequence: TGTGCCAGCAGCCCGCGGCGAGAGGCTTACTACAATGAGCAGTTCTTC. It specifies CASSPRREAYYNEQFF.

This clonotype was detected ten times or more. The chain is built from TRBV10-3 and TRBJ2-2, with 8 bases that match TRBD2. CDR1 is ENHRY, CDR2 SYGVKD, per germline. V was pared by 4 bases and J by 1 base, with 5 bases of the junction left unmatched. The CDR3 runs to 16 residues. CDR3 sequence (DNA): TGTGCCATCAGTGCTCCACTAGCGGAGAACACCGGGGAGCTGTTTTTT. Protein: CAISAPLAENTGELFF.

This clonotype has ten or more counts. The J gene is TRBJ1-4, the V gene TRBV5-1; D ambiguous. Germline CDR1 and CDR2: SGHRS and YFSETQ. CDR3 length equals 16 residues. The ends were cut back, 0 bases at V and 0 bases at J, with 9 bases in the middle. The CDR3 sequence is CASSLAPRSTNEKLFF. The CDR3 DNA reads as TGCGCCAGCAGCTTGGCCCCCAGATCAACTAATGAAAAACTGTTTTTT.

The gene calls are TRBV7-3 and TRBJ2-1, with D possibly matching TRBD2 (5 bases). CDR1 and CDR2 from the germline V gene are SGHTA and FQGTGA. Trimming left V 8 bases short and J 2 bases short, with 16 bases between. This CDR3 region has 15 residues. CDR3 residues: CASAKRVTPYNEQFF. The CDR3 nucleotides are TGTGCCAGCGCGAAGAGGGTTACTCCCTACAATGAGCAGTTCTTC.

This clonotype was counted at least ten times. The V call is TRBV10-3, the J call TRBJ2-1, with no clear D. The CDR3 runs 11 residues. Germline CDR1 is ENHRY and CDR2 is SYGVKD. V was cut by 2 bases and J by 8 bases, with 4 bases left in between. The CDR3 protein is CAISEGDEQFF. CDR3 in DNA: TGTGCCATCAGTGAGGGAGATGAGCAGTTCTTC.

This clonotype has only a few counts. The rearrangement links TRBV12-3 or TRBV12-4 to TRBJ1-3; the D is unclear. V lost 2 bases and J lost 3, with 5 bases in between. The CDR3 runs 13 residues. CDR3 in DNA: TGTGCCAGCAGTTTAATGTATGGAAACACCATATATTTT. It specifies CASSLMYGNTIYF.

This clonotype showed up just a few times. The gene calls are TRBV7-9 and TRBJ2-1, with unresolved D. CDR1 is SEHNR, CDR2 FQNEAQ, per germline (reference sequence). The CDR3 sequence is 11 residues long. V was shortened by 8 bases and J by 4 bases, with 6 bases between the two germline ends. As DNA, the CDR3 is TGTGCCAGCCAAATTTACAATGAGCAGTTCTTC. Translation gives CASQIYNEQFF.

In its sample, this clonotype was seen a few times. The chain couples TRBV12-5 to TRBJ1-1; no clear D gene. The germline V gene encodes CDR1 LGHNT and CDR2 FRNRAP. CDR3 length: 15 residues. The V gene lost 6 bases and the J gene lost 6 bases, with 20 bases spanning the gap. The CDR3 protein is CASGRDSGSTAEAFF. As DNA, the CDR3 is TGTGCTAGTGGCCGTGACTCCGGTTCGACCGCTGAAGCTTTCTTT.

Only a few counts were recorded for this clonotype. The chain couples TRBV3-1 to TRBJ2-5; no reliable D call. CDR3 length: 15 residues. Germline V CDR1 and CDR2: LGHDT, YNNKEL (reference sequence). V was clipped by 1 base and J by 4 bases, with 13 bases between them. The DNA for the CDR3 is TGTGCCAGCAGCCAAGTTCTGGGGTGGACAGAGACCCAGTACTTC. Translating gives CASSQVLGWTETQYF.

At least ten counts were recorded for this clonotype. Here the CDR3 reads CASSLASSRINEQFF. CDR3 sequence (DNA): TGTGCCAGCAGTTTAGCTAGTTCAAGGATTAATGAGCAGTTCTTC. The chain employs TRBV12-3 or TRBV12-4 and TRBJ2-1; D unresolved. The CDR3 is 15 amino acids. The V and J ends lost 0 bases and 7 bases respectively, with 13 bases between them.

This clonotype was seen only a few times. The CDR3 nucleotides are TGCAGTGCTAGCCTAGCGGGAACAGAGACCCAGTACTTC. Translation gives CSASLAGTETQYF. The rearrangement links TRBV20-1 to TRBJ2-5, with 9 nucleotides matching TRBD2. Germline CDR1 is DFQATT and CDR2 is SNEGSKA (reference sequence). V was clipped by 3 bases and J by 4 bases; unmatched bases: 3. This CDR3 has 13 amino acids.

DNA for the CDR3: TGTGCCAGCAGCCCACACCCGGGCAGGGGAGAGACCCAGTACTTC. As protein: CASSPHPGRGETQYF. This chain uses TRBV5-5 with TRBJ2-5, with D possibly being TRBD1 (6 bases). Trimming took off 4 bases at V and 4 bases at J, with 17 bases between the two ends. This CDR3 has 15 residues. In germline, CDR1 is SGHKS, CDR2 YYEKEE (reference sequence). The full variable domain, in which reference TRBV5-5 and TRBJ2-5 provide the parts outside the CDR3, is DAGVTQSPTHLIKTRGQQVTLRCSPISGHKSVSWYQQVLGQGPQFIFQYYEKEERGRGNFPDRFSARQFPNYSSELNVNALLLGDSALYLCASSPHPGRGETQYFGPGTRLLVL.

This clonotype was seen at least ten times. This rearrangement joins TRBV6-8 to TRBJ2-4, with 7 bases identical to TRBD2. CDR1 MNHGY and CDR2 SAAAGT come from the germline V gene. This CDR3 comprises 15 residues. Trimming took 6 bases from V and 2 from J; bases not matched to a gene: 7. CDR3 protein: CASSSRGGTKNIQYF. Written as DNA, the CDR3 is TGTGCCAGCAGCTCCCGGGGAGGGACCAAAAACATTCAGTACTTC.

This clonotype was seen a handful of times. This chain links TRBV4-1 with TRBJ2-5; D perhaps matches TRBD1 (5 bases). This CDR3 has 14 amino acids. The germline gives CDR1 MGHRA, CDR2 YSYEKL. V lost 3 bases, J lost 1 base, and 9 bases lay in between. The CDR3 DNA sequence: TGCGCCAGCAGCCAGACAGAAATCCAAGAGACCCAGTACTTC. Amino acid sequence: CASSQTEIQETQYF.

This clonotype was observed at least ten times. The chain joins TRBV10-2 to TRBJ2-3; D gene unclear. The CDR3 is made up of 12 amino acids. The V end lost 3 bases, the J end lost 6 bases, and 7 bases lay between the germline ends. Germline V lookup: CDR1 WSHSY, CDR2 SAAADI. Here the CDR3 reads CASSDMSDTQYF. The CDR3 DNA is TGCGCCAGCAGTGATATGTCGGATACGCAGTATTTT.

The rearrangement joins TRBV4-3 to TRBJ2-7; unclear D gene. This CDR3 comprises 14 residues. The ends were cut back, 3 bases at V and 0 bases at J, with 9 bases in the middle. The germline V gene encodes CDR1 LGHNA and CDR2 YSLEER. DNA of the CDR3: TGCGCCAGCAGCCACACCACTCGCTCCTACGAGCAGTACTTC. Its translation: CASSHTTRSYEQYF.

With regard to this clonotype: One junction end does not reproduce the germline sequence, and a read error may be involved. This chain connects TRBV11-2 to TRBJ2-1; unclear D gene. The CDR3 is 14 residues long. Per the germline V gene, CDR1 is SGHAT and CDR2 is FQNNGV. CDR3: CASSLSGSRNEQLF. Here the CDR3 DNA reads TGTGCCAGCAGCTTATCTGGCTCTAGGAATGAGCAATTATTC.

This clonotype has a count of ten or more. This chain connects TRBV5-6 to TRBJ2-1; no reliable D call. V lost 4 bases, J lost 9 bases, and 14 bases lay in between. The CDR3 totals 13 residues. Per the germline V gene, CDR1 is SGHDT and CDR2 is YYEEEE. CDR3 region: CASSGDLRSEQFF. The CDR3 region has the DNA TGTGCCAGCAGCGGTGACCTGAGGAGTGAGCAGTTCTTC. Looking up the rest from reference TRBV5-6 and TRBJ2-1 gives the full variable domain: DAGVTQSPTHLIKTRGQQVTLRCSPKSGHDTVSWYQQALGQGPQFIFQYYEEEERQRGNFPDRFSGHQFPNYSSELNVNALLLGDSALYLCASSGDLRSEQFFGPGTRLTVL.

This clonotype has more than one count but fewer than ten. J is TRBJ2-7 and V is TRBV6-5; 11 positions agree with TRBD2. Germline V lookup: CDR1 MNHEY, CDR2 SVGAGI. This CDR3 is 18 amino acids long. The trim removed 4 bases at V and 4 bases at J, leaving 15 bases unmatched. The CDR3 loop is CASSSTPGLAEEGYEQYF. The DNA for the CDR3 is TGTGCCAGCAGTTCCACTCCGGGACTAGCGGAAGAGGGTTACGAGCAGTACTTC.

The V and J genes are TRBV12-3 or TRBV12-4 and TRBJ2-7; TRBD2 is a possible D gene (6 bases). Trimming cost V 6 bases and J 3 bases, with 18 bases left between them. The CDR3 loop spans 15 amino acids. The CDR3 nucleotides are TGTGCCAGCAGAATTGCGGGACGCCAAGACTACGAGCAGTACTTC. Amino acid sequence: CASRIAGRQDYEQYF.

The chain has TRBV7-8 and TRBJ1-3; D possibly corresponds to TRBD1 (6 bases). With 1 base removed from V and 3 bases from J, the gap between germline ends came to 19 bases. CDR3 size: 18 residues. In germline, CDR1 is SGHVS, CDR2 FQNEAQ. CDR3 DNA: TGTGCCAGCAGCTTAGTAAGCCGCTTAACAGGGTTTGGAAACACCATATATTTT. Translation: CASSLVSRLTGFGNTIYF.

The chain combines TRBV25-1 with TRBJ2-3; weak D call: TRBD2 (6 bases). The CDR3 is made up of 15 amino acids. Germline loops: CDR1 MGHDK, CDR2 SYGVNS. Trimming pared 8 bases from V and 0 bases from J, leaving 15 bases between. The CDR3, as DNA: TGTGCCAGCGAAGCCTGGCGGGGTAGCACAGATACGCAGTATTTT. Its translation: CASEAWRGSTDTQYF. Full variable domain (outside the CDR3, taken from reference TRBV25-1 and TRBJ2-3): EADIYQTPRYLVIGTGKKITLECSQTMGHDKMYWYQQDPGMELHLIHYSYGVNSTEKGDLSSESTVSRIRTEHFPLTLESARPSHTSQYLCASEAWRGSTDTQYFGPGTRLTVL.